Below, 25 T cell receptor beta chains from the same sample are listed, as sequenced in a study of T cells after yellow fever vaccination. TCRdb reprocessed the 5' RACE reads with MiXCR, giving one entry per CDR3 protein. This repertoire shows around 600,000 distinct CDR3 sequences, roughly an eighth found once; its top ten account for just under 15%. The material sequenced was PBMCs, taken on the day of the yellow fever booster vaccination. The receptors originated from a man aged 25 to 45 who received the YFV17D yellow fever vaccine.

The chain uses TRBV7-2 and TRBJ2-7, with a weak D call TRBD2 (6 bases). Trimming removed 6 bases at V and 2 bases at J, with 17 bases between. Germline V gene sequence: CDR1 SGHTA, CDR2 FQGNSA. This CDR3 spans 15 amino acids. The CDR3 here is CASRGPGLQTYEQYF. DNA for the CDR3: TGTGCCAGCAGGGGCCCGGGACTCCAAACCTACGAGCAGTACTTC.

This clonotype occurred many times. The CDR3 loop reads CSVEDRGRTGELFF. CDR3 sequence (DNA): TGCAGCGTTGAAGATAGGGGCCGGACCGGGGAGCTGTTTTTT. The chain combines TRBV29-1 with TRBJ2-2; D may be TRBD1 (5 bases). Trimming took 0 bases from V and 5 from J, leaving 10 bases between them. The germline V gene has CDR1 SQVTM and CDR2 ANQGSEA. The CDR3 contains 14 residues.

In its sample, this clonotype was seen a few times. The chain joins TRBV4-2 to TRBJ1-2, with unresolved D. The V gene lost 4 bases and the J gene lost 0 bases, with 6 bases spanning the gap. The CDR3 spans 13 residues. The germline gives CDR1 LGHNA, CDR2 YNFKEQ. CDR3 nucleotides: TGTGCCAGCAGCCCCTTGACTAACTATGGCTACACCTTC. This translates into CASSPLTNYGYTF.

The chain links TRBV5-1 to TRBJ2-7; the D call may be TRBD1 or TRBD2 (6 bases each). Trimming took 1 base from V and 7 from J, leaving 12 bases between them. Germline values: CDR1 SGHRS, CDR2 YFSETQ. The CDR3 consists of 13 residues. The CDR3 sequence: CASSLWGAGEQYF. CDR3 in DNA: TGCGCCAGCAGCTTGTGGGGGGCGGGTGAGCAGTACTTC.

This rearrangement joins TRBV6-2 or TRBV6-3 to TRBJ1-1, with 7 bases fitting TRBD1. Germline lookup yields CDR1 MNHEY and CDR2 SVGEGT. The V gene end was trimmed by 10 bases and the J gene end by 3 bases; junction bases not matched to a gene: 14. CDR3 length: 15 residues. CDR3 protein: CATAFRGRGDTEAFF. CDR3 DNA sequence: TGTGCCACCGCGTTCAGGGGCAGGGGGGACACTGAAGCTTTCTTT.

This chain links TRBV2 with TRBJ2-7, with TRBD2 identical over 10 bases. CDR3 length: 12 residues. Germline-derived CDR1 and CDR2 are SNHLY and FYNNEI. The trim removed 10 bases at V and 5 bases at J, leaving 5 bases unmatched. CDR3 residues: CAILLAGNEQYF. CDR3 coding DNA: TGTGCCATACTACTAGCGGGAAACGAGCAGTACTTC.

The chain is built from TRBV18 and TRBJ2-2; D is uncertain. This CDR3 is built from 15 residues. The ends were cut back, 6 bases at V and 0 bases at J, with 11 bases in the middle. Germline V gene data show CDR1 as KGHSH and CDR2 as LQKENI. CDR3 in amino acids: CASSIVVTNTGELFF. DNA of the CDR3: TGTGCCAGCTCGATCGTGGTTACGAACACCGGGGAGCTGTTTTTT.

This clonotype is a singleton in its sample. The gene calls are TRBV6-1 and TRBJ1-5; perhaps TRBD1 as D (5 bases). Trimming shortened V by 8 bases and J by 4 bases, and 21 bases separated the two germline ends. The CDR3 runs to 16 residues. The germline V gene encodes CDR1 MNHNS and CDR2 SASEGT. CDR3 coding DNA: TGTGCCAGCTGGGTGGAGGGGAGAAAGATTAATCAGCCCCAGCATTTT. This gives the protein CASWVEGRKINQPQHF.

V is TRBV7-2 and J is TRBJ2-4; TRBD1 aligns across 7 bases. The CDR3 extends over 14 amino acids. J gave up 6 bases and V 3 bases, and 5 bases lay outside the gene matches. In germline, CDR1 is SGHTA, CDR2 FQGNSA. As DNA, the CDR3 is TGTGCCAGCAGCTTCAGGACAGGAGGAAACATTCAGTACTTC. Translated: CASSFRTGGNIQYF.

Concerning this clonotype itself: A much larger clonotype is one base distant, so this may be a read error. V and J are TRBV13 and TRBJ2-7, with 9 bases matching TRBD1. The CDR3 extends over 14 amino acids. Germline V gives CDR1 PRHDT, CDR2 FYEKMQ (reference sequence). V shed 6 bases and J 1 base; nucleotides not matched to a gene: 4. Here the CDR3 reads CASRKTGGSYEQYF. CDR3 coding DNA: TGTGCCAGCAGAAAGACAGGGGGTTCCTACGAGCAGTACTTC.

V gene TRBV20-1 combines with J gene TRBJ1-1; tentative D call: TRBD1 (5 bases). The CDR3 loop spans 13 amino acids. The germline CDR1 and CDR2 sequences are DFQATT and SNEGSKA (reference sequence). Between the trimmed V and J ends, which lost 6 bases and 1 base, there was a span of 12 bases. CDR3 coding DNA: TGCAGTGCGGGTACAGGCCGGAACACTGAAGCTTTCTTT. Protein product: CSAGTGRNTEAFF.

In its sample, this clonotype was seen a few times. This chain links TRBV7-2 with TRBJ1-1; 7 positions match TRBD1. V trimming: 6 bases; J trimming: 0 bases; junction bases outside the gene matches: 1. The germline V gene has CDR1 SGHTA and CDR2 FQGNSA. The CDR3 is 13 residues long. The CDR3 reads CASRTGMNTEAFF. The CDR3 DNA reads as TGTGCCAGCAGGACAGGGATGAACACTGAAGCTTTCTTT.

This clonotype was observed many times. The chain employs TRBV15 and TRBJ2-1; possibly TRBD1 for D (5 bases). Trimming shortened V by 5 bases and J by 7 bases, and 21 bases separated the two germline ends. The CDR3 totals 16 residues. Per the germline V gene, CDR1 is LNHNV and CDR2 is YYDKDF (reference sequence). CDR3 coding DNA: TGTGCCACCAGCCCCTCAGGGCTGCTCGGCCGGAATGAGCAGTTCTTC. Its protein product is CATSPSGLLGRNEQFF.

This clonotype was seen only a few times. The chain recombines TRBV10-1 with TRBJ2-7, with 7 positions matching TRBD2. Germline CDR1 and CDR2: WNHNN and SYGVQD (reference sequence). Unmatched junction bases numbered 7, after V lost 4 bases and J lost 7 bases. CDR3 length equals 13 residues. The CDR3 DNA follows: TGCGCCAGCAGTGGGGACTACCCCGGGGAGCAGTACTTC. Its translation: CASSGDYPGEQYF.

The chain recombines TRBV7-9 with TRBJ2-7, with 11 bases aligning to TRBD2. The CDR3 spans 17 residues. Germline V lookup: CDR1 SEHNR, CDR2 FQNEAQ (reference sequence). V lost 5 bases and J lost 6; bases outside the gene matches: 15. The CDR3 region has the DNA TGTGCCAGCAGCAAAGGGGTACTAGCGGGAGAATGGAGCGAGCAGTACTTC. This codes for CASSKGVLAGEWSEQYF.

The V gene is TRBV20-1, the J gene TRBJ2-1, with 7 bases matching TRBD2. V was clipped by 7 bases and J by 5 bases; unmatched bases: 2. The CDR3 sequence is 11 residues long. CDR1 and CDR2 from the germline V gene are DFQATT and SNEGSKA (reference sequence). In DNA form, the CDR3 reads TGCAGTGTGCTAGCGGACAATGAGCAGTTCTTC. It is translated as CSVLADNEQFF.

CDR3 protein: CATSSPIGGYYSNTGELFF. In DNA, the CDR3 is TGTGCCACCAGCTCCCCAATAGGAGGTTATTATTCGAACACCGGGGAGCTGTTTTTT. This chain connects TRBV15 to TRBJ2-2, with D perhaps matching TRBD2 (5 bases). CDR3 length equals 19 residues. Germline V lookup: CDR1 LNHNV, CDR2 YYDKDF (reference sequence). The germline V and J ends were trimmed by 5 bases and 0 bases, with 22 bases remaining between them.

This chain links TRBV5-1 with TRBJ2-1; D call uncertain. This CDR3 comprises 15 residues. CDR1 is SGHRS, CDR2 YFSETQ, per germline. Trimming removed 4 bases at V and 6 bases at J, with 17 bases between. CDR3 sequence (DNA): TGCGCCAGCAGCCCATCCCCTGGAGTTAGCAATGAGCAGTTCTTC. Its protein is CASSPSPGVSNEQFF.

The genes are TRBV4-2 and TRBJ2-4; possibly TRBD1 for D (6 bases). Deletions cut 4 bases from V and 3 bases from J, with 13 bases between. Per the germline V gene, CDR1 is LGHNA and CDR2 is YNFKEQ. The CDR3 has 15 residues. The CDR3 spells CASSPTGTFKNIQYF. CDR3 coding DNA: TGTGCCAGCAGCCCCACAGGGACCTTCAAAAACATTCAGTACTTC.

V and J are TRBV7-2 and TRBJ2-5, with D possibly TRBD1 on 6 matching bases. The CDR3 extends over 13 amino acids. CDR1 is SGHTA and CDR2 is FQGNSA in the germline V gene. V lost 5 bases and J lost 5, with 12 bases in between. For the CDR3, the DNA is TGTGCCAGCAGCCAACAGGGAGCCGAGACCCAGTACTTC. It codes for CASSQQGAETQYF.

This clonotype was seen a few times. The chain has TRBV25-1 and TRBJ2-5; 7 positions match TRBD1. Trimming removed 4 bases from V and 5 bases from J; junction bases left unmatched: 10. The CDR3 runs 15 residues. Looked up from germline, CDR1 is MGHDK and CDR2 is SYGVNS. The CDR3 nucleotides read TGTGCCAGCAGTGCTACCCCGGGACAGTTGGAGACCCAGTACTTC. Amino acid sequence: CASSATPGQLETQYF.

This clonotype came up a few times. The chain is built from TRBV5-1 and TRBJ2-3; TRBD2 agrees at 13 bases. Germline assignment: CDR1 SGHRS and CDR2 YFSETQ. The trim removed 3 bases at V and 2 bases at J, leaving 9 bases unmatched. The CDR3 contains 18 residues. CDR3: CASSSGTSGVYFTDTQYF. Here the CDR3 DNA reads TGCGCCAGCAGCTCTGGGACTAGCGGGGTTTACTTCACAGATACGCAGTATTTT.

This chain links TRBV6-6 with TRBJ1-5, with TRBD1 as a possible D gene (5 bases). The CDR3 has 12 residues. Deletions cut 5 bases from V and 10 bases from J, with 12 bases between. Germline V gene sequence: CDR1 MNHNY, CDR2 SVGAGI (reference sequence). The CDR3 here is CASSENRYPQHF. The CDR3 bases are TGTGCCAGCAGTGAGAACAGGTATCCCCAGCATTTT.

This clonotype was seen a handful of times. CDR3 nucleotide sequence: TGTGCCAGCAGTGTGAGTCGAAATCAGCCCCAGCATTTT. This translates into CASSVSRNQPQHF. This chain links TRBV2 with TRBJ1-5; no clear D gene. Trimming removed 4 bases at V and 4 bases at J, with 8 bases between. The germline V gene has CDR1 SNHLY and CDR2 FYNNEI. The CDR3 covers 13 residues.

This clonotype appeared a few times. The chain employs TRBV11-2 and TRBJ2-2; D possibly uses TRBD1 or TRBD2 (6 bases each). Germline V CDR1 and CDR2: SGHAT, FQNNGV. Trimming removed 7 bases at V and 6 bases at J, with 12 bases between. The CDR3 loop spans 13 amino acids. The CDR3 loop is CASTKGGPGELFF. CDR3 DNA: TGTGCCAGCACAAAGGGGGGACCCGGGGAGCTGTTTTTT.